This TCR beta chain was identified during a study of Ad26.COV2.S vaccination and SARS-CoV-2 variants. Germline trimming cut 1 base from V and 8 bases from J; bases unmatched to any gene: 6. CDR3 size: 15 residues. Germline-derived CDR1 and CDR2 are SGHAT and FQNNGV. The table came from immunoSEQ multiplex PCR; TCRdb's copy has only in-frame clones and leaves some out. The sample consists of 350,000 to 500,000 clones, about nine tenths of them appearing once. Treatment noted: roughly 20 received Ad26.COV2.S at low or high dose, single or two shots; roughly five received placebo; per-sample allocation not given. Material that was analyzed had been drawn on day 63 after the first vaccine or placebo injection.

The material was peripheral blood, obtained in a trial of Ad26.COV2.S vaccine versus placebo. This chain connects TRBV11-2 to TRBJ2-1, with 9 bases matching TRBD1. This TCR came from a person aged 18 to 59 who received the Ad26.COV2.S COVID-19 vaccine or a placebo. The CDR3 region is CASSLVAQGADEQFF. For the CDR3, the DNA is TGTGCCAGCAGCTTAGTCGCACAGGGGGCCGATGAGCAGTTCTTC. Full variable domain (outside the CDR3, taken from reference TRBV11-2 and TRBJ2-1): EAGVAQSPRYKIIEKRQSVAFWCNPISGHATLYWYQQILGQGPKLLIQFQNNGVVDDSQLPKDRFSAERLKGVDSTLKIQPAKLEDSAVYLCASSLVAQGADEQFFGPGTRLTVL.